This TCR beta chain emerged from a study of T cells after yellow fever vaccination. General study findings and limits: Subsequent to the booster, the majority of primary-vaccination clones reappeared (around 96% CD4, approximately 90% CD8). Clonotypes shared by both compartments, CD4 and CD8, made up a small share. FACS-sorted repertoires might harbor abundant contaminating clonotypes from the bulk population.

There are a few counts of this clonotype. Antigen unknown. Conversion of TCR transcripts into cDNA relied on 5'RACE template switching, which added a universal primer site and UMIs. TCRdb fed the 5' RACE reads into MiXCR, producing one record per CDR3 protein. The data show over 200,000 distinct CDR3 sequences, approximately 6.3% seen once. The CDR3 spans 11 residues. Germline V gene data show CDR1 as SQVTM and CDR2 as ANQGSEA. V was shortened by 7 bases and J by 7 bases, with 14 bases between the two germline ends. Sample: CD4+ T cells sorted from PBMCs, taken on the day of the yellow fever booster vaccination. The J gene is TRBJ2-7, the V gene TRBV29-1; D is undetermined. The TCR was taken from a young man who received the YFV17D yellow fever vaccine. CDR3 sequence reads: CSALDLREQYF. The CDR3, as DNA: TGCAGCGCCCTGGACCTAAGGGAGCAGTACTTC.